The T cell receptor beta chain under discussion was sequenced for a study of Ad26.COV2.S vaccination and SARS-CoV-2 variants. Study-wide context: Donor was in the COV1001 Ad26.COV2.S trial arm. Study results and caveats: People who got the vaccine had more spike-specific TCR breadth than people who got placebo.

Germline CDR1 reads MGHDK; CDR2 reads SYGVNS. CDR3 length: 14 residues. The V segment lost 4 bases and the J segment 5 bases; nucleotides outside the gene matches: 7. Regarding treatment: approximately 18 received Ad26.COV2.S at low or high dose, single or two shots; five or six received placebo; per-sample allocation not given. The samples were gathered on day 63 after the first injection of vaccine or placebo. It was an adult aged 18-55 years in Boston who was the donor. TCRdb's table, derived via immunoSEQ multiplex PCR, lists solely in-frame clones and lacks some. This sample has about 440,000 clones, with 90% found just once. This clone was seen a handful of times. Its antigen is not identified.

The receptor's source is a person between 18 and 65 years old who received the Ad26.COV2.S COVID-19 vaccine or a placebo. The sequenced sample was peripheral blood, obtained in a trial of Ad26.COV2.S vaccine versus placebo. This rearrangement joins TRBV25-1 to TRBJ2-7; 8 bases align to TRBD1. CDR3 bases: TGTGCCAGCAGTGTGGCAGGGGGCGGCCACGAGCAGTACTTC. Protein: CASSVAGGGHEQYF.